This T cell receptor (beta chain) was profiled in a study of control samples from healthy donors and cancer patients. Measured with immunoSEQ multiplex PCR; TCRdb has only the in-frame clones, and not every one. The table shows roughly 70,000 clones, with approximately 87% occurring only once. Sequenced: blood. The TCR comes from a man aged 50 to 59 in good health.

The CDR3 sequence is CASSPSERRSTGELFF. The CDR3 DNA is TGTGCCAGCTCACCGTCCGAGCGGCGGAGCACCGGGGAGCTGTTTTTT. The rearrangement links TRBV18 to TRBJ2-2, with D possibly matching TRBD2 (5 bases). CDR1 and CDR2 (germline): KGHSH, LQKENI. The CDR3 has 16 amino acids. Trimming took 3 bases from V and 4 from J, leaving 15 bases between them.